This T cell receptor beta chain originates from a study of T cells in Graves' hyperthyroidism and ophthalmopathy. Study findings and constraints: Using 13 V-J features, a model discriminated ophthalmopathy from stable hyperthyroidism. Expanded thyroid clonotypes (above 0.001) were mostly also found in blood.

This CDR3 contains 15 residues. Trimming cost V 5 bases and J 2 bases, with 13 bases left between them. Researchers amplified the TCR beta CDR3 regions from RNA transcripts. TCR CDR3 regions were first amplified by RT-PCR with HTBI primers. TCRdb fed the multiplex PCR reads into MiXCR, producing one record per CDR3 protein. The table lists some 380,000 distinct CDR3 sequences, roughly 13% of them singletons. This clonotype was recorded many times. Antigen unknown. This chain uses TRBV12-3 or TRBV12-4 with TRBJ1-5; D perhaps matches TRBD1 (5 bases). This clonotype was obtained from a man aged 25 to 40 with Graves' hyperthyroidism that later progressed to Graves' ophthalmopathy. The specimen sequenced was blood. CDR3 amino acids: CASSLQDFGNQPQHF. CDR3 DNA: TGTGCCAGCAGTCTACAGGATTTTGGCAATCAGCCCCAGCATTTT.